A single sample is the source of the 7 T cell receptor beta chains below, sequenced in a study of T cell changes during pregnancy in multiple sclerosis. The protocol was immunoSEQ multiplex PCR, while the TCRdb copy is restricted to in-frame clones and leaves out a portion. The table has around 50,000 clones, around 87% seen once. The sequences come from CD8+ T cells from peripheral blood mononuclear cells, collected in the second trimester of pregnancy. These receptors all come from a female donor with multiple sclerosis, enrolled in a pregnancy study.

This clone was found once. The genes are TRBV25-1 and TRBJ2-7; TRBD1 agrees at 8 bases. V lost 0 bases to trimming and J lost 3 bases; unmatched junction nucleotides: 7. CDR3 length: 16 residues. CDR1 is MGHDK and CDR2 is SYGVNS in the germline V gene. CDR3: CASSEYFPGQGYEQYF. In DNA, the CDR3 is TGTGCCAGCAGTGAATATTTCCCCGGACAGGGCTACGAGCAGTACTTC.

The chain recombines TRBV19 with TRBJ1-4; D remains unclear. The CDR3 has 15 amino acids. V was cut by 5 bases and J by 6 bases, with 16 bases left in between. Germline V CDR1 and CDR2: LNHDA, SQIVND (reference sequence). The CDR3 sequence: CASSVLTEVHEKLFF. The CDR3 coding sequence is TGTGCCAGTAGTGTCCTCACCGAGGTTCATGAAAAACTGTTTTTT. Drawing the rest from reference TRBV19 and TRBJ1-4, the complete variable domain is DGGITQSPKYLFRKEGQNVTLSCEQNLNHDAMYWYRQDPGQGLRLIYYSQIVNDFQKGDIAEGYSVSREKKESFPLTVTSAQKNPTAFYLCASSVLTEVHEKLFFGSGTQLSVL.

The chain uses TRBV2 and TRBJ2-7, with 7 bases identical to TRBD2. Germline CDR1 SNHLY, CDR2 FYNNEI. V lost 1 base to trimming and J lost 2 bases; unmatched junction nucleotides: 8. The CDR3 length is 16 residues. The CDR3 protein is CASSEGLADHPYEQYF. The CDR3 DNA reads TGTGCCAGCAGTGAAGGGCTAGCGGACCATCCCTACGAGCAGTACTTC.

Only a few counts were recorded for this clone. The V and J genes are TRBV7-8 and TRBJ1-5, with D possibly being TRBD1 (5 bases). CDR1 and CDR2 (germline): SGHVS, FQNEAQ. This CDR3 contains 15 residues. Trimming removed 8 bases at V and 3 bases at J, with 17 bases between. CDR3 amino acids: CASDAVQGNNQPQHF. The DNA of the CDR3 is TGTGCCAGCGACGCGGTTCAGGGAAACAATCAGCCCCAGCATTTT.

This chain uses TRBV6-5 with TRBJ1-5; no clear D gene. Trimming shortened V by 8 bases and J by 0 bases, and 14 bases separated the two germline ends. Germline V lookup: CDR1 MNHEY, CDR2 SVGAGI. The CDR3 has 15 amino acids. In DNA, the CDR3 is TGTGCCAGCCGGAGGACCAGAGATAGCAATCAGCCCCAGCATTTT. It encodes CASRRTRDSNQPQHF.

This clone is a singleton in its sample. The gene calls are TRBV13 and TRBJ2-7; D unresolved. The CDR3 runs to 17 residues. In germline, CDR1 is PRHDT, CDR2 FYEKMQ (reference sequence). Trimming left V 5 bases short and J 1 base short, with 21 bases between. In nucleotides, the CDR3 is TGTGCCAGCAGCCAAACAAGCCAAGGCGGCAGATCCTACGAGCAGTACTTC. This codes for CASSQTSQGGRSYEQYF. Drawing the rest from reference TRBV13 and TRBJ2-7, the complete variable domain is AAGVIQSPRHLIKEKRETATLKCYPIPRHDTVYWYQQGPGQDPQFLISFYEKMQSDKGSIPDRFSAQQFSDYHSELNMSSLELGDSALYFCASSQTSQGGRSYEQYFGPGTRLTVT.

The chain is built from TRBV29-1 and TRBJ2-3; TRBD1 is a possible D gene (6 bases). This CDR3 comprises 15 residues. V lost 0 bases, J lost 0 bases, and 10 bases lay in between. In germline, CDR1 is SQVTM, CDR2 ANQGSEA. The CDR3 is CSVEDLTGSTDTQYF. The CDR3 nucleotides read TGCAGCGTTGAAGATCTAACAGGGAGCACAGATACGCAGTATTTT.